This TCR beta chain appears in the sequencing data of a study of graft-versus-host responses after intestinal transplantation. Study-wide context: Anti-thymocyte globulin induction preceded 2 to 4 years of tacrolimus and steroid maintenance in all recipients.

In the case of this clone: Antigen specificity is unknown.

Overall study results and limits: Some GvH clones were seen earlier in gut or blood, suggesting intestinal origin. Allografts of patients with graft-donor T cell macrochimerism showed high graft-versus-host to host-versus-graft clone ratios.

Some clones are missing from TCRdb's copy, which holds only in-frame ones; the method was immunoSEQ multiplex PCR. Seen here are 15,000 to 20,000 clones, 88% observed once, and the top ten hold 5% to 6.5%. Germline CDR1 and CDR2: MNHNY and SVGAGI (reference sequence). V gave up 0 bases and J gave up 4 bases; unmatched junction bases: 4. The CDR3 totals 15 residues. The sample consisted of PBMCs, taken roughly 110 days after intestinal transplant. The chain has TRBV6-6 and TRBJ2-5, with TRBD2 identical over 8 bases. This TCR was sampled from a human patient who received an intestinal transplant, so some T cells may come from the graft donor. The CDR3 sequence: CASSYSLAGRETQYF. CDR3 sequence (DNA): TGTGCCAGCAGTTACTCCCTAGCGGGCCGAGAGACCCAGTACTTC.